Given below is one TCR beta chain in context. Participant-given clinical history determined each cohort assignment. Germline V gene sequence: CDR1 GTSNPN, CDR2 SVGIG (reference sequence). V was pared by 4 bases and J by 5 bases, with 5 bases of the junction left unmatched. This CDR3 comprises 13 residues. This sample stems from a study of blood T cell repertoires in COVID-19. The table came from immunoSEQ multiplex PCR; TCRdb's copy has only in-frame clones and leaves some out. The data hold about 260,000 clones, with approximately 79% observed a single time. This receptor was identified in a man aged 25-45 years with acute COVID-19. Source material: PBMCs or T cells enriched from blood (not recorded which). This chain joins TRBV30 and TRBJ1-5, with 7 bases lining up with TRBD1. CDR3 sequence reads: CAWTDRADQPQHF. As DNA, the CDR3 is TGTGCCTGGACCGACAGGGCGGATCAGCCCCAGCATTTT.